The 2 T cell receptor beta chains reported below all come from one sample, sequenced in a study of blood T cell repertoires in COVID-19. Assay: immunoSEQ multiplex PCR; the TCRdb copy retains only in-frame clones and omits some. Altogether under 200,000 clones are present, around 87% being singletons, with the ten largest covering roughly 2.6%. Input material: peripheral blood. Receptor source: a man aged 35-49 years with active or convalescent COVID-19.

In this sample, this clone turned up a few times. The chain has TRBV5-1 and TRBJ1-1; no clear D gene. CDR1 is SGHRS, CDR2 YFSETQ, per germline. This CDR3 has 14 amino acids. V lost 6 bases and J 3 bases, leaving 15 bases between the germline ends. CDR3: CASTADGEYTEAFF. The CDR3 nucleotides are TGCGCCAGCACCGCGGATGGGGAGTACACTGAAGCTTTCTTT.

The DNA for the CDR3 is TGTGCCAGCAGCGTAAATGAGCACGCCAGGGCCGGTACCTATGGCTACACCTTC. This encodes CASSVNEHARAGTYGYTF. The genes are TRBV9 and TRBJ1-2; TRBD1 is a possible D gene (5 bases). The V end was cut by 1 base, the J end by 4 bases, with 23 bases between. CDR1 SGDLS and CDR2 YYNGEE come from the germline V gene. CDR3 size: 18 residues.